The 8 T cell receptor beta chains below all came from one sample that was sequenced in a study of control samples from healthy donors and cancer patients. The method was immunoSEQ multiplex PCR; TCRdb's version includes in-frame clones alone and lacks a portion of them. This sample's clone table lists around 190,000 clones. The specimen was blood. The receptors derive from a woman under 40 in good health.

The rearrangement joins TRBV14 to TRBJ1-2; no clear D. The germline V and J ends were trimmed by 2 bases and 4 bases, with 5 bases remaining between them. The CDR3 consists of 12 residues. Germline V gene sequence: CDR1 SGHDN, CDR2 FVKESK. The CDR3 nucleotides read TGTGCCAGCAGCCAATCCAGCTATGGCTACACCTTC. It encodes CASSQSSYGYTF.

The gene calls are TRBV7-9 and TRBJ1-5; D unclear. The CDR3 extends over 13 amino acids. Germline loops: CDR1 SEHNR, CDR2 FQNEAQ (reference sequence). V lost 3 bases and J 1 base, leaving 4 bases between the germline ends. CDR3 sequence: CASSFGSNQPQHF. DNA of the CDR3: TGTGCCAGCAGCTTCGGCAGCAATCAGCCCCAGCATTTT. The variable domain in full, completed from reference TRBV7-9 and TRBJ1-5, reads DTGVSQNPRHKITKRGQNVTFRCDPISEHNRLYWYRQTLGQGPEFLTYFQNEAQLEKSRLLSDRFSAERPKGSFSTLEIQRTEQGDSAMYLCASSFGSNQPQHFGDGTRLSIL.

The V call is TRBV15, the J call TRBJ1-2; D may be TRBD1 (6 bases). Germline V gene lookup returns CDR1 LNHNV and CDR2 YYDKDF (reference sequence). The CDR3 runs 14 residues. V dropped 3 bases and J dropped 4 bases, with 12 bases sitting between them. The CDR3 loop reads CATSSFTGIYGYTF. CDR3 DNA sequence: TGTGCCACCAGCAGCTTTACAGGGATCTATGGCTACACCTTC.

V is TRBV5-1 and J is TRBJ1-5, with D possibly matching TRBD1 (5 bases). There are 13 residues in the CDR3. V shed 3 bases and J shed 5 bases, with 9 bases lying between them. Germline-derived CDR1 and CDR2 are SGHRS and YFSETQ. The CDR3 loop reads CASSSSTDQPQHF. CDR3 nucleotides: TGCGCCAGCAGCTCCTCGACAGATCAGCCCCAGCATTTT.

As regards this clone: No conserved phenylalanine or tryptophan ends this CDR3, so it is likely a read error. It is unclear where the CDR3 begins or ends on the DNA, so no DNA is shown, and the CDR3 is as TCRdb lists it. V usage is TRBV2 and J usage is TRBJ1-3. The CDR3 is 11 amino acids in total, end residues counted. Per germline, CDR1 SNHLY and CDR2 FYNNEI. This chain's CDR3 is CASSATGKTLL.

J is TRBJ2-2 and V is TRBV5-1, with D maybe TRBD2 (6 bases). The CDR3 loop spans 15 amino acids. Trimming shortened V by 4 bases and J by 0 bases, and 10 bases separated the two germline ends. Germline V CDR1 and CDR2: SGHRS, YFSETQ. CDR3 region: CASSVGGANTGELFF. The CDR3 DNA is TGCGCCAGCAGCGTCGGAGGGGCGAACACCGGGGAGCTGTTTTTT.

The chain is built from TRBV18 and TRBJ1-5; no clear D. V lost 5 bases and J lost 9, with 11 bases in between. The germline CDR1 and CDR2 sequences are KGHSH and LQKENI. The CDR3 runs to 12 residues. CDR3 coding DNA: TGTGCCAGCTCAAGAGATACTGGGCCCCAGCATTTT. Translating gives CASSRDTGPQHF.

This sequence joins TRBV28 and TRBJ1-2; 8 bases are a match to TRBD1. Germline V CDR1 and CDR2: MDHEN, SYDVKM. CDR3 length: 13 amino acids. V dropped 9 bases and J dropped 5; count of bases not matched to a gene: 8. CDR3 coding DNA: TGTGCCAGTCGGACAGGGATGCGGTATGGCTACACCTTC. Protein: CASRTGMRYGYTF.